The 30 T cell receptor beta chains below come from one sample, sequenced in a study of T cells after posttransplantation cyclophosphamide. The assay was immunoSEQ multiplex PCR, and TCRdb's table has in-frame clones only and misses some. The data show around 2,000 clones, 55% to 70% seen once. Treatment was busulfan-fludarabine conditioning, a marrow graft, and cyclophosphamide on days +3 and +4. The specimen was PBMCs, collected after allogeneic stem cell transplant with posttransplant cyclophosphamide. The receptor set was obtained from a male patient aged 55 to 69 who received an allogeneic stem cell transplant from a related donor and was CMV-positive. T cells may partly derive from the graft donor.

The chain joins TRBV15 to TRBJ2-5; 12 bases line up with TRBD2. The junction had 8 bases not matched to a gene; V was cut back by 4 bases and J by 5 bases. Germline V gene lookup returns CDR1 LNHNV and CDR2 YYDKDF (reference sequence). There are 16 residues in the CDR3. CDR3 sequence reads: CATSKRTSGVGETQYF. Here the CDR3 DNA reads TGTGCCACCAGCAAACGGACTAGCGGGGTGGGGGAGACCCAGTACTTC.

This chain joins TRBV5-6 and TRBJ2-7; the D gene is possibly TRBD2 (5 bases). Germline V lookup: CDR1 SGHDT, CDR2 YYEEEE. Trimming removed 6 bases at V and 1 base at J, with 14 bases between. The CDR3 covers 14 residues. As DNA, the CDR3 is TGTGCCAGCACCTCGGTAGCGCTTTCCTACGAGCAGTACTTC. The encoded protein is CASTSVALSYEQYF.

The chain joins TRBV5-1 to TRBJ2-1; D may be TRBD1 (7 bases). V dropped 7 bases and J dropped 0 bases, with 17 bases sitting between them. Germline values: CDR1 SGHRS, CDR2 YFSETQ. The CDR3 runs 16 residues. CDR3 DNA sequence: TGCGCCAGCCGAGGGGGCGCGGGGAGCTCCTACAATGAGCAGTTCTTC. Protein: CASRGGAGSSYNEQFF. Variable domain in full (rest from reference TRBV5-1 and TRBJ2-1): KAGVTQTPRYLIKTRGQQVTLSCSPISGHRSVSWYQQTPGQGLQFLFEYFSETQRNKGNFPGRFSGRQFSNSRSEMNVSTLELGDSALYLCASRGGAGSSYNEQFFGPGTRLTVL.

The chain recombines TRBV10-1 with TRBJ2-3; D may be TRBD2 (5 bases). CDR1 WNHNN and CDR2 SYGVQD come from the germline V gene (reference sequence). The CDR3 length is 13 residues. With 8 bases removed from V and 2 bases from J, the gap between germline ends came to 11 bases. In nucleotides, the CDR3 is TGCGCCAGCGGCGGGCATAACACAGATACGCAGTATTTT. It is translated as CASGGHNTDTQYF.

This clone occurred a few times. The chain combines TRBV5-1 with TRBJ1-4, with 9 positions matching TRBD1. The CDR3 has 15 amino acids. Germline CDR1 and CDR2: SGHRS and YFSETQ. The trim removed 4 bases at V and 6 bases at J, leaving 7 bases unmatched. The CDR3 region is CASSEQGARYEKLFF. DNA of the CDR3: TGCGCCAGCAGCGAACAGGGGGCGCGGTATGAAAAACTGTTTTTT.

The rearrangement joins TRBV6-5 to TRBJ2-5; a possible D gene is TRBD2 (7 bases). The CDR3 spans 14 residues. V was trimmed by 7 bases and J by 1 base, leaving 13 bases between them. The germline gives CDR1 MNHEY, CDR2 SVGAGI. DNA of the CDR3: TGTGCCAGCACCCAAGGGGGGGCCCAAGAGACCCAGTACTTC. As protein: CASTQGGAQETQYF.

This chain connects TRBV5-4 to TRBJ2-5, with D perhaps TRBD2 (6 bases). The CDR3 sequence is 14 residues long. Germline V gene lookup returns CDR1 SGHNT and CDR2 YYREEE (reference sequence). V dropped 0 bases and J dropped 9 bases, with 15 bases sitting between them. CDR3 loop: CASSLAGRGGAQYF. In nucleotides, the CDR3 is TGTGCCAGCAGCTTGGCCGGGAGAGGCGGGGCCCAGTACTTC.

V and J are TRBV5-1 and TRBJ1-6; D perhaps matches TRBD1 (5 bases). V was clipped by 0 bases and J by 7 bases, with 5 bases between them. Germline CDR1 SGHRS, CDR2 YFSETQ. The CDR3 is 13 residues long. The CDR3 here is CASSLGGNSPLHF. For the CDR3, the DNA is TGCGCCAGCAGCTTGGGGGGCAATTCACCCCTCCACTTT.

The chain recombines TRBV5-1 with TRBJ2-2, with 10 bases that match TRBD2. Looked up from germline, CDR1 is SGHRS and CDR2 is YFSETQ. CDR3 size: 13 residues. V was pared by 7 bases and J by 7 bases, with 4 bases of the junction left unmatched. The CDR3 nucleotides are TGCGCCAGCTCCGGGACTAGCGTCGGGGAGCTGTTTTTT. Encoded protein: CASSGTSVGELFF.

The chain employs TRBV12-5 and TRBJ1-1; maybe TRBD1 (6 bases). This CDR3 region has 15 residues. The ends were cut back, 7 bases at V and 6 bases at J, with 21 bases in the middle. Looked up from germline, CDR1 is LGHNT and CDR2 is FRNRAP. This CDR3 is CASARDTTSNAEAFF. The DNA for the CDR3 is TGTGCTAGTGCCCGGGACACCACTAGTAATGCTGAAGCTTTCTTT.

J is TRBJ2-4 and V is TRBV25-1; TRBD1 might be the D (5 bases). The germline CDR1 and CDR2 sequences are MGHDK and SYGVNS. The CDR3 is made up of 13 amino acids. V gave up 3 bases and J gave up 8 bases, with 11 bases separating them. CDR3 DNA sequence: TGTGCCAGCAGTGACAGGGATGCTTACATTCAGTACTTC. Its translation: CASSDRDAYIQYF. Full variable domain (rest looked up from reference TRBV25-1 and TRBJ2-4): EADIYQTPRYLVIGTGKKITLECSQTMGHDKMYWYQQDPGMELHLIHYSYGVNSTEKGDLSSESTVSRIRTEHFPLTLESARPSHTSQYLCASSDRDAYIQYFGAGTRLSVL.

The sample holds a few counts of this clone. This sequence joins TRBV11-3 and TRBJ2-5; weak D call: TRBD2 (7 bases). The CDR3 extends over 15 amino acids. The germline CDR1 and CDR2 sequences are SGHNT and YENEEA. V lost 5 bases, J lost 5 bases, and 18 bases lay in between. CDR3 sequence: CASSNTAGRGETQYF. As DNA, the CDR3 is TGTGCCAGCAGCAATACAGCGGGGAGGGGGGAGACCCAGTACTTC.

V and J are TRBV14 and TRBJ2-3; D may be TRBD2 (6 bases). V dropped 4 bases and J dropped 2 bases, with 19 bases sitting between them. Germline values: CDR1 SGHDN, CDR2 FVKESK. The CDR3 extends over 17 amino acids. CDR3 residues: CASSPSWGLLVTDTQYF. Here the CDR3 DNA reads TGTGCCAGCAGCCCCAGTTGGGGACTTCTCGTCACAGATACGCAGTATTTT.

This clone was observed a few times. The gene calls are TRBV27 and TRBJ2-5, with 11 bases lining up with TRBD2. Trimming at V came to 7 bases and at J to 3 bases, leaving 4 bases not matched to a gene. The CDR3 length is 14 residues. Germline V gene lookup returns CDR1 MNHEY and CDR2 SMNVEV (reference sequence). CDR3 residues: CASKGLADEETQYF. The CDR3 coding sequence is TGTGCCAGCAAGGGACTAGCGGACGAAGAGACCCAGTACTTC.

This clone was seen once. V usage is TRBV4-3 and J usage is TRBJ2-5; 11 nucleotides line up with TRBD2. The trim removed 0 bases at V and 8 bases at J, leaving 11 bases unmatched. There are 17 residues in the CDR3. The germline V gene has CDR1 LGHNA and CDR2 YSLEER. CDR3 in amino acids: CASSQDLLAGGPKTQYF. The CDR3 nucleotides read TGCGCCAGCAGCCAAGATCTTTTAGCGGGGGGGCCGAAAACCCAGTACTTC.

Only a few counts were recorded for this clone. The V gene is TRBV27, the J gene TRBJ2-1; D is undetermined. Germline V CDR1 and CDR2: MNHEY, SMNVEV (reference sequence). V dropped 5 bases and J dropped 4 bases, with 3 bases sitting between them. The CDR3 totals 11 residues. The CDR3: CASSTYNEQFF. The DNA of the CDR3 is TGTGCCAGCAGTACATACAATGAGCAGTTCTTC.

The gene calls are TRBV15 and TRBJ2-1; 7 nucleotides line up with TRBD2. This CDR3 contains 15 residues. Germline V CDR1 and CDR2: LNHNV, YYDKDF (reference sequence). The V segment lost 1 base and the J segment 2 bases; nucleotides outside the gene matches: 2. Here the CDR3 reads CATSRGRGAYNEQFF. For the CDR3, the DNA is TGTGCCACCAGCAGAGGCCGGGGGGCCTACAATGAGCAGTTCTTC.

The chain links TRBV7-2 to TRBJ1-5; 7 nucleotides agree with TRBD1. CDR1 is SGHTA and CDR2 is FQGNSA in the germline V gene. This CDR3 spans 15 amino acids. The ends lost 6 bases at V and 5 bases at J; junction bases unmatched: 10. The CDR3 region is CASSLTGSGDQPQHF. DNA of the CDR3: TGTGCCAGCAGTTTGACAGGGTCGGGTGATCAGCCCCAGCATTTT.

Here the CDR3 DNA reads TGTGCCAGCAGCCCCGGGACAGGGGTAAATGGCTACACCTTC. Translated, it gives CASSPGTGVNGYTF. The J gene is TRBJ1-2, the V gene TRBV28; 10 bases fit TRBD1. The CDR3 consists of 14 residues. J lost 6 bases, V lost 6 bases, and 7 bases had no gene match. Germline V lookup: CDR1 MDHEN, CDR2 SYDVKM.

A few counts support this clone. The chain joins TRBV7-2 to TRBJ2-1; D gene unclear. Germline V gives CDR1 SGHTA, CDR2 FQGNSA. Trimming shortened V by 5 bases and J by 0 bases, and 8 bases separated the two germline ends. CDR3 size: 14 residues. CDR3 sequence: CASSTRSSYNEQFF. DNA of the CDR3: TGTGCCAGCAGCACGAGGAGCTCCTACAATGAGCAGTTCTTC. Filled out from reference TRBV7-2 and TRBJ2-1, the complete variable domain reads GAGVSQSPSNKVTEKGKDVELRCDPISGHTALYWYRQSLGQGLEFLIYFQGNSAPDKSGLPSDRFSAERTGGSVSTLTIQRTQQEDSAVYLCASSTRSSYNEQFFGPGTRLTVL.

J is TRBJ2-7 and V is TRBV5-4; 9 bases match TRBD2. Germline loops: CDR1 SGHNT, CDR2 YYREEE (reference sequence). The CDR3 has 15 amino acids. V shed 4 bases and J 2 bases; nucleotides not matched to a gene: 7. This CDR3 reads CASSAIAGETYEQYF. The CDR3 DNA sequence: TGTGCCAGCAGCGCTATAGCGGGAGAGACCTACGAGCAGTACTTC.

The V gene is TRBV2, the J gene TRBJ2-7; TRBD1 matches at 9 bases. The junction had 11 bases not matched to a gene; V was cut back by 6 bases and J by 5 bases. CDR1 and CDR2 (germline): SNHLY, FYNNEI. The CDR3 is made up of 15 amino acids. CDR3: CASRRSPRTGDEQYF. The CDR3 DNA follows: TGTGCCAGCAGACGAAGCCCCCGGACAGGGGACGAGCAGTACTTC.

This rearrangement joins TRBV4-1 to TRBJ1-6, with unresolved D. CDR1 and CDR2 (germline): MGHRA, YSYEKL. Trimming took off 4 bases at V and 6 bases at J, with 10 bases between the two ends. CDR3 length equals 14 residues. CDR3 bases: TGCGCCAGCAGCCCACTGGAGCCTAATTCACCCCTCCACTTT. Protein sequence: CASSPLEPNSPLHF.

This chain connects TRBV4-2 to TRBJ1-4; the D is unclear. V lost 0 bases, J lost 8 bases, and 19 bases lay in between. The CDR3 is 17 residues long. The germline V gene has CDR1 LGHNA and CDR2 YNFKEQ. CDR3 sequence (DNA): TGTGCCAGCAGCCAAGATCCGATGGGCTGGGAGGCAGAAAAACTGTTTTTT. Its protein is CASSQDPMGWEAEKLFF.

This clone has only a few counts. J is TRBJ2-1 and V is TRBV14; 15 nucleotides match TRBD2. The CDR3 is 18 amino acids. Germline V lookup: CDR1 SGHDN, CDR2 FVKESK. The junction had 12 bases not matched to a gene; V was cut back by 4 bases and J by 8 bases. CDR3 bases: TGTGCCAGCAGCCGCGGAAAGTGGACTAGCGGGGGGGCCTATGAGCAGTTCTTC. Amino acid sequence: CASSRGKWTSGGAYEQFF.

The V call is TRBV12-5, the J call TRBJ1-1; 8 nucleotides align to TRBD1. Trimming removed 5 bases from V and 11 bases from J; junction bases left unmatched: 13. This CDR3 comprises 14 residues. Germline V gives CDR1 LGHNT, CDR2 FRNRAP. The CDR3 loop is CASGPPTGAGWAFF. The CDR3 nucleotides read TGTGCTAGTGGTCCGCCGACAGGGGCTGGATGGGCTTTCTTT.

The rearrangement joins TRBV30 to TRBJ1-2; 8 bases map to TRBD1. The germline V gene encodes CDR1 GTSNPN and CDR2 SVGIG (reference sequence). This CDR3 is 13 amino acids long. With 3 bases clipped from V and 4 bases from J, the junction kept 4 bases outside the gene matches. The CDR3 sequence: CAWRIGQGYGYTF. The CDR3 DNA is TGTGCCTGGAGGATAGGACAGGGCTATGGCTACACCTTC.

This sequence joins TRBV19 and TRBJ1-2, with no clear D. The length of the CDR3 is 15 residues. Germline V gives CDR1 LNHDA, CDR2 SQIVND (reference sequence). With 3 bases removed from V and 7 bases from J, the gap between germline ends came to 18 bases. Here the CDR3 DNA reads TGTGCCAGTAGTATCTCTCGAGGGAAATCAGCTGGCTACACCTTC. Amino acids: CASSISRGKSAGYTF.

The CDR3 protein is CASGLTGAGELFF. The CDR3 DNA is TGTGCTAGTGGTTTGACAGGGGCCGGGGAGCTGTTTTTT. The V and J genes are TRBV12-5 and TRBJ2-2, with 7 bases fitting TRBD1. Germline V gene lookup returns CDR1 LGHNT and CDR2 FRNRAP. V lost 2 bases and J lost 6; bases outside the gene matches: 0. The CDR3 contains 13 residues.

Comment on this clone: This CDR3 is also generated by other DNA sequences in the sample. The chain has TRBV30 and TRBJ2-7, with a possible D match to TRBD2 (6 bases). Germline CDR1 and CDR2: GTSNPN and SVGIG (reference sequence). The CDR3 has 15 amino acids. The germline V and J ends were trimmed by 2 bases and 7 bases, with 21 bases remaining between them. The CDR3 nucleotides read TGTGCCTGGAGTCCCTCTTCAAGATCTGGGGGGGAGCAGTACTTC. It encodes CAWSPSSRSGGEQYF.